This note documents a single T cell receptor beta chain sequence. Its antigen is currently unknown. This specimen belongs to a study of blood T cells in healthy people across ages. With a J-beta primer mix and a sample-barcoded 5' primer, a second PCR ran roughly 6 to 12 cycles. Via MiXCR, TCRdb re-called the 5' RACE reads, giving one row per CDR3 protein. Counted here are over 1.5 million distinct CDR3 sequences, less than 50% occurring once; the ten biggest clones make up approximately 2%. Germline CDR1 and CDR2: SGHRS and YFSETQ. CDR3 length: 15 amino acids. Study-level points and caveats: Per million T cells, TCR beta diversity dropped roughly linearly as age increased.

Sequencing used blood. The receptor's source is a woman aged 40 to 50 in good health. The V gene is TRBV5-1, the J gene TRBJ2-4; TRBD2 matches at 11 bases. The J call could be wrong; TRBJ2-7 is a better fit for the DNA end. The CDR3 DNA sequence: TGCGCCAGCAGCTATGCTAGCGGGGGGACCTACGAGCAGTACTTC. Residues: CASSYASGGTYEQYF.